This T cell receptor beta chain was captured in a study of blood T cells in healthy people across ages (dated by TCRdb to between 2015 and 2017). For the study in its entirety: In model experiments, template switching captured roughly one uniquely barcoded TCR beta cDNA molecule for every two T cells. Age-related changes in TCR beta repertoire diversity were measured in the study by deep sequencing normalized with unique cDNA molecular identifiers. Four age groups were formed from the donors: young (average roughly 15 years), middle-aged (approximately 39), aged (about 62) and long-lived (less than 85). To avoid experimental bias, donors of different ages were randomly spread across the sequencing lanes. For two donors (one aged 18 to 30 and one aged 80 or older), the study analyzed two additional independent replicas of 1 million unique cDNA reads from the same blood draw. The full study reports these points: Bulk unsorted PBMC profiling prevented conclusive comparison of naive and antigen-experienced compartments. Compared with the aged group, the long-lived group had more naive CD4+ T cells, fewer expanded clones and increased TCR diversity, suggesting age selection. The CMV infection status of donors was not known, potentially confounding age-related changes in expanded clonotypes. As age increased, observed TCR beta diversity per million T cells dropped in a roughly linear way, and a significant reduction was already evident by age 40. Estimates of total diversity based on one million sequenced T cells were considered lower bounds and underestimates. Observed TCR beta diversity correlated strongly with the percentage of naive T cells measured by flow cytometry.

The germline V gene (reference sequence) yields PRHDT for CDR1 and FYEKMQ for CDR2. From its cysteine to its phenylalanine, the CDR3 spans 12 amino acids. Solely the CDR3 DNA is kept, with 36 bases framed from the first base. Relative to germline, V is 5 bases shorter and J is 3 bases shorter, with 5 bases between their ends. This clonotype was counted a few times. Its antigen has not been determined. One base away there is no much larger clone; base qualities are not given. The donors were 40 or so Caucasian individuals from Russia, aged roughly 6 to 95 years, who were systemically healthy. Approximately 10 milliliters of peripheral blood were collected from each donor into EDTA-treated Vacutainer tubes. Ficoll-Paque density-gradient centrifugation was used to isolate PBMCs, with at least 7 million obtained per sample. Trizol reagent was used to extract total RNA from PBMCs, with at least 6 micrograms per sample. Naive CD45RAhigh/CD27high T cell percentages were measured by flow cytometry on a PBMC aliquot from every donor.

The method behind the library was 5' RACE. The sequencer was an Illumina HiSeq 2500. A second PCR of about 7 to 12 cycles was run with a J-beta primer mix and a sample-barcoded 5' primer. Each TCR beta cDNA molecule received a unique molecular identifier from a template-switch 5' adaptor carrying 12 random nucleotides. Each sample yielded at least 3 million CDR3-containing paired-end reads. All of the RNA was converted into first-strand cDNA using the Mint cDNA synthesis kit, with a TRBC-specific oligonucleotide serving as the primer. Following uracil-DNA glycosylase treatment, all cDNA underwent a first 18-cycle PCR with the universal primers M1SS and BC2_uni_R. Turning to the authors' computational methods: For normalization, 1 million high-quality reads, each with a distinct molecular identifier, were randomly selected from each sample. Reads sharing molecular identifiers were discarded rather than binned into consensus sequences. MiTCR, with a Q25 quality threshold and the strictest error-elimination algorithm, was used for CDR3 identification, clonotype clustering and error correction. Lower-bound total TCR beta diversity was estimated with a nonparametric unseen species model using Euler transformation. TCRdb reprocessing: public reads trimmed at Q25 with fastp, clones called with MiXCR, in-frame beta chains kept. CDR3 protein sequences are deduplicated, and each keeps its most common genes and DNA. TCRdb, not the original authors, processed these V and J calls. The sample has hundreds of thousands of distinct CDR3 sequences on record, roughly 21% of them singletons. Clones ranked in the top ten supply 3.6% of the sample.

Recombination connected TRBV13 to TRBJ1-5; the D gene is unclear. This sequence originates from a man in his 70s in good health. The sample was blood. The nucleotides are TGTGCCAGCAGCCGCGACAATCAGCCCCAGCATTTT. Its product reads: CASSRDNQPQHF.